The present entry profiles one TCR beta chain with its context. Its antigen is currently unknown. The CDR3 runs to 12 residues. Per germline, CDR1 LNHDA and CDR2 SQIVND (reference sequence). V was trimmed by 10 bases and J by 6 bases, leaving 16 bases between them. This sample is drawn from a study of CD8 T cells in Susac syndrome. With random hexamers, 0.5 to 1 ug RNA was reverse transcribed. By means of immunoSEQ multiplex PCR, TCR beta CDR3 spanning 54 Vbeta and 13 Jbeta underwent amplification. TCRdb reanalysed the immunoSEQ multiplex PCR reads using MiXCR and keeps one entry per CDR3 protein. The table shows 95,000 to 150,000 distinct CDR3 sequences, with around 94% occurring only once. Study outcomes and limitations: In Susac syndrome, CD8+ expansion was highest in TEMRA and active disease.

Sequencing of TCR beta was performed on blood CD8+ T cells and on blood CD4+ T cells. Sequencing was done on a sample of CD8+ T cells from PBMCs. This clonotype originated in a human donor with Susac syndrome. The chain recombines TRBV19 with TRBJ2-7; D tentatively fits TRBD1 or TRBD2 (5 bases each). The CDR3 DNA reads TGTGCCACTTCTGACGAGGGGCTCGAGCAGTACTTC. Translation gives CATSDEGLEQYF.